The present T cell receptor (beta chain) was sequenced within a study of shared clonotypes between healthy human individuals. As for the study in general: The plates for each donor numbered three CD4 naive, three CD4 memory, two CD8 naive and one CD8 memory.

Splitting the CD4+ cells yielded a CD45RA+ naive subset and a CD45RA-negative memory subset. At deep level, the assay was performed. TCRdb's table, derived via immunoSEQ multiplex PCR, lists solely in-frame clones and lacks some. The table records some 1.4 million clones, roughly 96% of them present only once. As regards this clone: Its antigen remains unknown.

Study outcomes and limitations: What rarefaction showed was incomplete sorted-subset sequencing despite large depth.

Trimming took off 8 bases at V and 2 bases at J, with 14 bases between the two ends. The germline CDR1 and CDR2 sequences are MNHNY and SVGAGI (reference sequence). The CDR3 length is 14 residues. The sample consisted of naive CD4+ T cells sorted from blood. Subset defined: CD45RA+ positively selected. This sequence originates from a young man in good health. V usage is TRBV6-6 and J usage is TRBJ2-3; D possibly uses TRBD1 or TRBD2 (5 bases each). The chain's CDR3 is CASGGGKITDTQYF. CDR3 bases: TGTGCCAGCGGGGGTGGTAAGATCACAGATACGCAGTATTTT.